The T cell receptor (beta chain) under discussion was sequenced for a study of blood T cell repertoires in COVID-19. Study context: The United States, Italy and Spain were the sources of the acute and convalescent COVID-19 samples. T cells, B-cell-depleted T cells, or PBMCs provided the cDNA or gDNA that served as material.

Trimming stripped 0 bases from V and 10 bases from J, with 29 bases between. The CDR3 is made up of 19 amino acids. CDR1 SGHRS and CDR2 YFSETQ come from the germline V gene. The protocol was immunoSEQ multiplex PCR, while the TCRdb copy is restricted to in-frame clones and leaves out a portion. The sample carries under 300,000 clones, about 93% recorded once. Sequenced: peripheral blood. The TCR was taken from a man aged 25 to 40 with COVID-19, enrolled during active disease. The V and J genes are TRBV5-1 and TRBJ1-3; maybe TRBD1 (6 bases). The CDR3 sequence is CASSLGTGDTLEFPGTIYF. The CDR3 nucleotides are TGCGCCAGCAGCTTGGGGACCGGGGACACCTTGGAGTTCCCGGGTACCATATATTTT.